This is a list of T cell receptor beta chains from one sample in a study of tumor and adjacent non-tumor tissue in lung cancer. Each CDR3 protein is one row after TCRdb ran MiXCR on the multiplex PCR reads. The sample consists of around 99,000 distinct CDR3 sequences, around 75% of them appearing once. The sequenced material came from lung tumor tissue. The receptors were sampled from a woman aged 60-75 years with non-small cell lung cancer. The conserved cysteine and the conserved F or W are not part of the CDR3 here.

CDR3aa	v_gene
ASSPSNYGSQNQPQH	TRBV6-2/TRBV6-3
ASRRVGGIGKLF	TRBV11-2
ASTFGTGMVTGELF	TRBV19
ASGESSLAKNIQY	TRBV7-9
VSSLEDRYNSPLH	TRBV11-3
ASSWDSASNEKLF	TRBV11-2
SARESGGAAGTQY	TRBV20-1
ASSHWTSGRVDEQF	TRBV25-1
ASSPACGFDEQF	TRBV11-1
ATTMTRSYNSPLL	TRBV6-5
ASSYRGGSLYEQY	TRBV6-2/TRBV6-3
ASSLVVQGINEQF	TRBV11-2
SVDLEGYNEQF	TRBV29-1
SVSGHTGEQY	TRBV20-1
ASSNQAGVNVLT	TRBV6-2/TRBV6-3
AISQSCNEQF	TRBV11-3
AWGKQGGGNTIY	TRBV30
SVRPRIDTHY	TRBV29-1
SARVGETGYGYT	TRBV20-1
SVILAEKSNEQY	TRBV29-1
SASASGGNEKLF	TRBV20-1
IASRTSVIYNEHF	TRBV20-1
PSSHVPGERRSMNTEAF	TRBV4-2
ASGRTGVANVLT	TRBV5-5
TSSLDSGRGTVAF	TRBV11-3
AGTAAGERPNEKPF	TRBV6-1
ASGSWTSGAQETQY	TRBV12-5
ASSLGFGETQY	TRBV6-5
AGNLFSSGNDEQY	TRBV11-2
DSSLWGAAGYNEQF	TRBV28
SARGQSIGNQPQH	TRBV20-1
ASRTDRGSEAF	TRBV6-1
ASGRRLFNSNQPQH	TRBV12-5
SVRGDGNVRLF	TRBV20-1
AISLVRDSPHGYT	TRBV11-2
AISNREMNNSPLH	TRBV10-3
ASVQTGDSYNSPLH	TRBV6-5
ASSLREPQLGGANVLT	TRBV4-3
ASSLFGGASTDTQF	TRBV28
ASSAVRDAEQY	TRBV11-2
ASSPGPLPEQF	TRBV28
AGSQLGQGDEKLF	TRBV28
ASSQSIRGDIDTQY	TRBV4-3